These 32 T cell receptor beta chains were all obtained from the same sample, sequenced in a study of beta chain features in type 1 diabetes. Sequenced material consisted of expressed TCRB transcripts (all of the isolated RNA was reverse transcribed). Using immunoSEQ multiplex PCR, the repertoire was profiled, and TCRdb retains in-frame clones only, with some absent. The sample carries approximately 200,000 clones, roughly 9.6% recorded once. The specimen was naive CD4+ T cells from blood. The receptor set was obtained from a woman aged 18-30 years in good health.

This clone was counted only a few times. The chain is built from TRBV30 and TRBJ2-7; TRBD1 aligns across 11 bases. In germline, CDR1 is GTSNPN, CDR2 SVGIG (reference sequence). The length of the CDR3 is 13 residues. J was trimmed by 6 bases and V by 8 bases; bases with no gene match: 9. The CDR3 DNA reads as TGTGCCGTAAACCGGGACAGGGGGAGCGAGCAGTACTTC. As protein: CAVNRDRGSEQYF.

This chain links TRBV5-4 with TRBJ2-2, with TRBD2 identical over 9 bases. Germline CDR1 and CDR2: SGHNT and YYREEE (reference sequence). CDR3 length equals 16 residues. The V gene end was trimmed by 0 bases and the J gene end by 4 bases; junction bases not matched to a gene: 4. Here the CDR3 DNA reads TGTGCCAGCAGCTTGGGTGGACTAGCGCGCACCGGGGAGCTGTTTTTT. Translating it yields CASSLGGLARTGELFF.

The chain is built from TRBV6-6 and TRBJ2-7, with 10 bases fitting TRBD1. The CDR3 is 15 amino acids. After removal of 5 bases from V and 2 bases from J, the junction contained 6 bases not matched to a gene. In germline, CDR1 is MNHNY, CDR2 SVGAGI (reference sequence). CDR3 bases: TGTGCCAGCAGTACTCCGGGACAGGGGCCCTACGAGCAGTACTTC. Its protein is CASSTPGQGPYEQYF.

This clone was counted only a few times. This chain links TRBV9 with TRBJ1-2; D perhaps matches TRBD1 (6 bases). Germline V lookup: CDR1 SGDLS, CDR2 YYNGEE. The CDR3 extends over 14 amino acids. The V gene lost 4 bases and the J gene lost 5 bases, with 15 bases spanning the gap. The CDR3 DNA reads as TGTGCCAGCAGCAACGACAGGAATCTTTATGGCTACACCTTC. It yields the protein CASSNDRNLYGYTF.

The chain uses TRBV29-1 and TRBJ2-3; 7 bases are shared with TRBD1. The CDR3 extends over 13 amino acids. The trim removed 7 bases at V and 5 bases at J, leaving 9 bases unmatched. Per the germline V gene, CDR1 is SQVTM and CDR2 is ANQGSEA. The CDR3 DNA is TGCAGCGGAGGACAGGCGGGTGGAGATACGCAGTATTTT. Protein product: CSGGQAGGDTQYF.

Only a few counts were recorded for this clone. This rearrangement joins TRBV7-2 to TRBJ2-2; tentatively, D is TRBD2 (6 bases). Germline V CDR1 and CDR2: SGHTA, FQGNSA. Between the trimmed V and J ends, which lost 1 base and 6 bases, there was a span of 12 bases. The CDR3 runs to 15 residues. CDR3 nucleotides: TGTGCCAGCAGCTTAGGGGACTTTATCCCCGGGGAGCTGTTTTTT. Translation: CASSLGDFIPGELFF.

This clone turned up a few times. The CDR3 bases are TGTGCCAGCTCACCACGGACTAACTTACAAGAGACCCAGTACTTC. Amino acids: CASSPRTNLQETQYF. This chain uses TRBV18 with TRBJ2-5; possibly TRBD2 for D (6 bases). This CDR3 spans 15 amino acids. CDR1 KGHSH and CDR2 LQKENI come from the germline V gene. Trimming pared 1 base from V and 2 bases from J, leaving 11 bases between.

V usage is TRBV4-2 and J usage is TRBJ1-4; D gene uncertain. Trimming took off 1 base at V and 1 base at J, with 13 bases between the two ends. The length of the CDR3 is 17 residues. The V gene's germline CDR1 is LGHNA and CDR2 YNFKEQ. The CDR3 region has the DNA TGTGCCAGCAGCCAAGGCCTGGCTGGTGGAACTAATGAAAAACTGTTTTTT. Translation gives CASSQGLAGGTNEKLFF.

This clone was detected only a few times. The chain has TRBV7-9 and TRBJ1-3; 10 bases agree with TRBD1. Germline V gives CDR1 SEHNR, CDR2 FQNEAQ (reference sequence). V shed 3 bases and J 5 bases; nucleotides not matched to a gene: 7. The CDR3 loop spans 16 amino acids. The CDR3 coding sequence is TGTGCCAGCAGCTTCTTTGGGACAGGGGAAAGAAACACCATATATTTT. Its protein product is CASSFFGTGERNTIYF. The entire variable domain, with the rest obtained from reference TRBV7-9 and TRBJ1-3, is as follows: DTGVSQNPRHKITKRGQNVTFRCDPISEHNRLYWYRQTLGQGPEFLTYFQNEAQLEKSRLLSDRFSAERPKGSFSTLEIQRTEQGDSAMYLCASSFFGTGERNTIYFGEGSWLTVV.

This clone appeared a few times. This CDR3 is missing its conserved last phenylalanine or tryptophan, likely due to a read error. The DNA is left out, because the CDR3 cannot be placed on it with certainty; the CDR3 is given as TCRdb lists it. The chain combines TRBV5-4 with TRBJ2-7; the DNA was not compared with TRBD2, the D call given in the table. The CDR3 spans 16 residues, counting both ends. Per the germline V gene, CDR1 is SGHNT and CDR2 is YYREEE (reference sequence). The CDR3 is CASSLRPGLAGGPILI.

This chain connects TRBV5-4 to TRBJ2-5; tentative D call: TRBD2 (5 bases). V was pared by 4 bases and J by 2 bases, with 15 bases between. The germline V gene has CDR1 SGHNT and CDR2 YYREEE (reference sequence). The CDR3 sequence is 15 residues long. CDR3: CASSPPRAEQETQYF. CDR3 DNA sequence: TGTGCCAGCAGCCCACCGAGGGCGGAACAAGAGACCCAGTACTTC.

This clone has more than one count but fewer than ten. This chain joins TRBV5-1 and TRBJ2-1, with D possibly TRBD1 on 6 matching bases. This CDR3 region has 16 residues. In germline, CDR1 is SGHRS, CDR2 YFSETQ. The ends were cut back, 3 bases at V and 2 bases at J, with 15 bases in the middle. This CDR3 reads CASSSTGTNPYNEQFF. The CDR3 DNA is TGCGCCAGCAGCTCGACCGGGACAAACCCCTACAATGAGCAGTTCTTC.

This clone was recorded many times. The chain couples TRBV7-2 to TRBJ2-3, with D perhaps TRBD2 (5 bases). With 5 bases removed from V and 0 bases from J, the gap between germline ends came to 9 bases. CDR3 size: 14 residues. Germline loops: CDR1 SGHTA, CDR2 FQGNSA. For the CDR3, the DNA is TGTGCCAGCAGCCAGAGGGCGAGCACAGATACGCAGTATTTT. Protein sequence: CASSQRASTDTQYF.

This chain connects TRBV5-1 to TRBJ1-4; D unclear. The CDR3 length is 12 residues. The V and J ends lost 1 base and 8 bases respectively, with 6 bases between them. Germline lookup yields CDR1 SGHRS and CDR2 YFSETQ. The CDR3 DNA reads TGCGCCAGCAGCTTGAACGCGGAAAAACTGTTTTTT. Translated: CASSLNAEKLFF. The full variable domain, completed using reference TRBV5-1 and TRBJ1-4, is KAGVTQTPRYLIKTRGQQVTLSCSPISGHRSVSWYQQTPGQGLQFLFEYFSETQRNKGNFPGRFSGRQFSNSRSEMNVSTLELGDSALYLCASSLNAEKLFFGSGTQLSVL.

This chain connects TRBV5-1 to TRBJ2-5; TRBD2 matches at 15 bases. Germline CDR1 reads SGHRS; CDR2 reads YFSETQ. This CDR3 contains 17 residues. Unmatched junction bases numbered 7, after V lost 3 bases and J lost 4 bases. CDR3 DNA: TGCGCCAGCAGCTCCGGACTAGCGGGAGGGAGGGCAGAGACCCAGTACTTC. This translates into CASSSGLAGGRAETQYF.

This chain uses TRBV2 with TRBJ2-7; 7 bases are shared with TRBD1. This CDR3 region has 14 residues. The germline V gene has CDR1 SNHLY and CDR2 FYNNEI. V trimming: 4 bases; J trimming: 4 bases; junction bases outside the gene matches: 7. CDR3 bases: TGTGCCAGCAGTGGACAGGGAATAGGGTACGAGCAGTACTTC. This gives the protein CASSGQGIGYEQYF.

V and J are TRBV11-2 and TRBJ2-7, with D perhaps matching TRBD2 (5 bases). Trimming left V 3 bases short and J 0 bases short, with 12 bases between. The germline V gene has CDR1 SGHAT and CDR2 FQNNGV. There are 15 residues in the CDR3. CDR3 DNA sequence: TGTGCCAGCAGCTTCGTCCCTACTAGCTCCTACGAGCAGTACTTC. Translated, it gives CASSFVPTSSYEQYF. Full variable domain (rest looked up from reference TRBV11-2 and TRBJ2-7): EAGVAQSPRYKIIEKRQSVAFWCNPISGHATLYWYQQILGQGPKLLIQFQNNGVVDDSQLPKDRFSAERLKGVDSTLKIQPAKLEDSAVYLCASSFVPTSSYEQYFGPGTRLTVT.

The chain recombines TRBV7-3 with TRBJ1-3; a possible D gene is TRBD1 (5 bases). The CDR3 is 15 residues long. V lost 5 bases, J lost 0 bases, and 11 bases lay in between. The germline gives CDR1 SGHTA, CDR2 FQGTGA. The CDR3 spells CASSLGAGSGNTIYF. The DNA for the CDR3 is TGTGCCAGCAGCCTAGGGGCAGGCTCTGGAAACACCATATATTTT.

The rearrangement links TRBV2 to TRBJ2-3; 12 bases agree with TRBD1. CDR1 SNHLY and CDR2 FYNNEI come from the germline V gene. V was pared by 6 bases and J by 3 bases, with 10 bases of the junction left unmatched. The CDR3 sequence is 17 residues long. The CDR3 DNA reads as TGTGCCAGCAGCTCCCCCGGGACAGGGGGCGCGACAGATACGCAGTATTTT. Translation: CASSSPGTGGATDTQYF.

The V gene is TRBV11-1, the J gene TRBJ2-7; D remains unclear. In germline, CDR1 is SGHAT, CDR2 FQDESV (reference sequence). The CDR3 has 12 amino acids. Trimming cost V 4 bases and J 0 bases, with 4 bases left between them. The CDR3 sequence: CASSSHSYEQYF. CDR3 sequence (DNA): TGTGCCAGCAGCTCACACTCCTACGAGCAGTACTTC.

V gene TRBV20-1 combines with J gene TRBJ2-7; D gene ambiguous. This CDR3 has 11 amino acids. The V gene lost 5 bases and the J gene lost 0 bases, with 5 bases spanning the gap. CDR1 and CDR2 (germline): DFQATT, SNEGSKA (reference sequence). Here the CDR3 reads CSAVSSYEQYF. In DNA, the CDR3 is TGCAGTGCTGTTAGCTCCTACGAGCAGTACTTC.

This clone was seen repeatedly, ten times or more. The chain has TRBV29-1 and TRBJ2-6; no clear D. The V end was cut by 4 bases, the J end by 2 bases, with 6 bases between. The CDR3 spans 13 residues. CDR1 is SQVTM and CDR2 is ANQGSEA in the germline V gene. The CDR3 DNA reads as TGCAGCGTTGGAGGCGCTGGGGCCAACGTCCTGACTTTC. Its translation: CSVGGAGANVLTF.

This chain links TRBV7-9 with TRBJ1-6, with D tentatively TRBD1 (5 bases). From germline, CDR1 is SEHNR and CDR2 FQNEAQ (reference sequence). The V end was cut by 5 bases, the J end by 9 bases, with 17 bases between. The CDR3 totals 15 residues. CDR3 residues: CASSASGRGGSPLHF. Written as DNA, the CDR3 is TGTGCCAGCAGCGCGTCCGGCCGGGGGGGTTCACCCCTCCACTTT.

The CDR3 DNA sequence: TGCGCCAGCAGCCCCGGGACAGGGCTACACATAGCTACGCAGTATTTT. This encodes CASSPGTGLHIATQYF. The rearrangement uses TRBV5-1 and TRBJ2-3; 9 bases align to TRBD1. This CDR3 contains 16 residues. Germline CDR1 SGHRS, CDR2 YFSETQ. The V and J ends lost 4 bases and 8 bases, in that order; junction bases with no gene match: 14.

This clone came up a few times. The chain links TRBV5-1 to TRBJ1-1; 8 nucleotides agree with TRBD1. CDR1 is SGHRS, CDR2 YFSETQ, per germline. This CDR3 contains 16 residues. Losses at the gene ends were 0 bases for V and 0 bases for J; bases not matched to a gene: 4. The CDR3 loop is CASSLAGTGMNTEAFF. As DNA, the CDR3 is TGCGCCAGCAGCTTGGCAGGGACAGGTATGAACACTGAAGCTTTCTTT. The full variable domain, rest sourced from reference TRBV5-1 and TRBJ1-1, is KAGVTQTPRYLIKTRGQQVTLSCSPISGHRSVSWYQQTPGQGLQFLFEYFSETQRNKGNFPGRFSGRQFSNSRSEMNVSTLELGDSALYLCASSLAGTGMNTEAFFGQGTRLTVV.

The chain carries TRBV7-6 and TRBJ2-2; D is unclear. The CDR3 covers 11 residues. The V end was cut by 4 bases, the J end by 8 bases, with 5 bases between. The germline CDR1 and CDR2 sequences are SGHVS and FNYEAQ. The CDR3 sequence: CASSSRGELFF. The CDR3 DNA reads as TGTGCCAGCAGCTCGAGAGGGGAGCTGTTTTTT.

The J gene is TRBJ2-1, the V gene TRBV2, with 7 positions matching TRBD1. V was clipped by 4 bases and J by 5 bases; unmatched bases: 8. The CDR3 covers 15 residues. The germline V gene encodes CDR1 SNHLY and CDR2 FYNNEI. Written as DNA, the CDR3 is TGTGCCAGCAGTGCCGACAGGGAAGGAGACAATGAGCAGTTCTTC. It encodes CASSADREGDNEQFF.

The chain uses TRBV27 and TRBJ2-7; 7 positions agree with TRBD1. V gave up 6 bases and J gave up 2 bases; unmatched junction bases: 10. CDR3 length: 15 amino acids. Germline lookup yields CDR1 MNHEY and CDR2 SMNVEV (reference sequence). In nucleotides, the CDR3 is TGTGCCAGCAGCCTGAGACAGGGCCCCACCTACGAGCAGTACTTC. This encodes CASSLRQGPTYEQYF.

The table lists this clone with a few counts. This chain joins TRBV28 and TRBJ2-7, with a weak D call TRBD1 (7 bases). The CDR3 length is 15 residues. Deletions cut 5 bases from V and 0 bases from J, with 14 bases between. The V gene's germline CDR1 is MDHEN and CDR2 SYDVKM. CDR3 amino acids: CASSNAGQSSYEQYF. In DNA, the CDR3 is TGTGCCAGCAGTAACGCGGGACAGAGCTCCTACGAGCAGTACTTC.

This clone has just a few counts. CDR3 sequence (DNA): TGTGCCAGCAGTGGACAGCAAAATCAGCCCCAGCATTTT. Amino acids: CASSGQQNQPQHF. The chain links TRBV2 to TRBJ1-5; possible D gene TRBD1, 5 bases. The ends were cut back, 4 bases at V and 4 bases at J, with 8 bases in the middle. The CDR3 is 13 residues long. Looked up from germline, CDR1 is SNHLY and CDR2 is FYNNEI. Based on the CDR3 plus reference TRBV2 and TRBJ1-5, the full variable domain is EPEVTQTPSHQVTQMGQEVILRCVPISNHLYFYWYRQILGQKVEFLVSFYNNEISEKSEIFDDQFSVERPDGSNFTLKIRSTKLEDSAMYFCASSGQQNQPQHFGDGTRLSIL.

V is TRBV30 and J is TRBJ1-5; D is possibly TRBD1 (6 bases). The germline V gene encodes CDR1 GTSNPN and CDR2 SVGIG (reference sequence). The CDR3 runs to 13 residues. V gave up 3 bases and J gave up 5 bases, with 11 bases separating them. CDR3 DNA sequence: TGTGCCTGGAGCAAACAGGGATATCAGCCCCAGCATTTT. It yields the protein CAWSKQGYQPQHF.

This clone was seen a handful of times. CDR3 sequence reads: CASSVDMAPRSYTF. CDR3 sequence (DNA): TGTGCCAGCAGCGTAGATATGGCTCCCAGGAGCTACACCTTC. The gene calls are TRBV9 and TRBJ1-2; no definite D call. Germline V gene data show CDR1 as SGDLS and CDR2 as YYNGEE. V lost 0 bases and J lost 9, with 15 bases in between. The CDR3 is 14 residues long.